Following are 17 T cell receptor beta chains from one sample sequenced in a study of beta chain features in type 1 diabetes. The sequenced template was cDNA made from the entire isolated RNA. TCRdb keeps only in-frame clones here, not all; method: immunoSEQ multiplex PCR. The data contain approximately 330,000 clones, approximately 11% of them singletons. The material sequenced was naive CD4+ T cells from blood. These receptors originate from a woman aged 25 to 39 in good health.

This clone was counted between two and nine times. The CDR3 DNA follows: TGCGCCAGCAGCCGCCCGACTAGCGGGAGGACAGATACGCAGTATTTT. Protein product: CASSRPTSGRTDTQYF. The rearrangement links TRBV4-1 to TRBJ2-3; 13 positions agree with TRBD2. This CDR3 has 16 amino acids. V shed 4 bases, J shed 3 bases, and the junction held 4 bases outside the gene matches. CDR1 is MGHRA, CDR2 YSYEKL, per germline.

V usage is TRBV28 and J usage is TRBJ2-7; no clear D. In germline, CDR1 is MDHEN, CDR2 SYDVKM. V was trimmed by 7 bases and J by 0 bases, leaving 19 bases between them. The CDR3 totals 16 residues. In DNA, the CDR3 is TGTGCCAGCATCACCAGCGCGGCAGCCACCTCCTACGAGCAGTACTTC. Amino acids: CASITSAAATSYEQYF.

This clone was recorded a few times. The J gene is TRBJ2-5, the V gene TRBV27; TRBD2 matches at 8 bases. With 3 bases clipped from V and 5 bases from J, the junction kept 8 bases outside the gene matches. The germline CDR1 and CDR2 sequences are MNHEY and SMNVEV (reference sequence). CDR3 length equals 15 residues. CDR3 bases: TGTGCCAGCAGTTTTTCTATAGCGGGACGGGAGACCCAGTACTTC. Its protein is CASSFSIAGRETQYF.

This clone showed up just a few times. The DNA for the CDR3 is TGTGCCTGGAGCAGGGCTTGGTATGAAAAACTGTTTTTT. As protein: CAWSRAWYEKLFF. The rearrangement links TRBV30 to TRBJ1-4, with a possible D match to TRBD1 (5 bases). This CDR3 contains 13 residues. V was trimmed by 3 bases and J by 6 bases, leaving 11 bases between them. The germline V gene has CDR1 GTSNPN and CDR2 SVGIG (reference sequence).

J is TRBJ2-7 and V is TRBV15; D not resolved. The CDR3 covers 14 residues. Germline V gene lookup returns CDR1 LNHNV and CDR2 YYDKDF (reference sequence). The V and J ends lost 0 bases and 2 bases respectively, with 8 bases between them. CDR3 sequence: CATSRDQVAYEQYF. For the CDR3, the DNA is TGTGCCACCAGCAGAGATCAGGTCGCCTACGAGCAGTACTTC.

The rearrangement uses TRBV5-6 and TRBJ2-2; 7 bases are a match to TRBD2. In germline, CDR1 is SGHDT, CDR2 YYEEEE. After removal of 4 bases from V and 4 bases from J, the junction contained 4 bases not matched to a gene. This CDR3 is built from 14 residues. The CDR3 coding sequence is TGTGCCAGCAGCCTGGGACTATCCACCGGGGAGCTGTTTTTT. Translating gives CASSLGLSTGELFF.

This clone was detected a few times. This chain joins TRBV30 and TRBJ2-1, with 10 bases fitting TRBD2. Germline assignment: CDR1 GTSNPN and CDR2 SVGIG (reference sequence). Trimming cost V 0 bases and J 10 bases; bases outside gene matches: 12. The CDR3 is 16 residues long. CDR3 protein: CAWSVGDLGTSAEQFF. CDR3 sequence (DNA): TGTGCCTGGAGTGTAGGGGACTTAGGGACTAGCGCGGAGCAGTTCTTC.

The V call is TRBV4-2, the J call TRBJ2-7; 11 bases fit TRBD2. Germline CDR1 reads LGHNA; CDR2 reads YNFKEQ. This CDR3 has 17 residues. The V segment lost 3 bases and the J segment 2 bases; nucleotides outside the gene matches: 9. The CDR3 protein is CASSQDDRGLAAYEQYF. The CDR3, as DNA: TGTGCCAGCAGCCAGGACGATAGGGGACTAGCGGCCTACGAGCAGTACTTC.

This clone was counted only a few times. This chain links TRBV7-2 with TRBJ2-7; tentative D call: TRBD1 (6 bases). Trimming removed 5 bases from V and 3 bases from J, with 14 bases in between. Germline CDR1 is SGHTA and CDR2 is FQGNSA. The length of the CDR3 is 14 residues. CDR3 sequence (DNA): TGTGCCAGCAGCCCCCTTTGGGACATCTACGAGCAGTACTTC. This translates into CASSPLWDIYEQYF. The variable domain in full, with the rest retrieved from reference TRBV7-2 and TRBJ2-7, is GAGVSQSPSNKVTEKGKDVELRCDPISGHTALYWYRQSLGQGLEFLIYFQGNSAPDKSGLPSDRFSAERTGGSVSTLTIQRTQQEDSAVYLCASSPLWDIYEQYFGPGTRLTVT.

This clone has a handful of counts. CDR3 sequence (DNA): TGTGCCAGCAGCGGGGCTCTCTTTTCCGGGGCAGATACGCAGTATTTT. It encodes CASSGALFSGADTQYF. The gene calls are TRBV9 and TRBJ2-3; weak D call: TRBD2 (5 bases). V lost 3 bases and J lost 4, with 18 bases in between. CDR3 length equals 16 residues. In germline, CDR1 is SGDLS, CDR2 YYNGEE. Full variable domain (missing parts from reference TRBV9 and TRBJ2-3): DSGVTQTPKHLITATGQRVTLRCSPRSGDLSVYWYQQSLDQGLQFLIQYYNGEERAKGNILERFSAQQFPDLHSELNLSSLELGDSALYFCASSGALFSGADTQYFGPGTRLTVL.

This rearrangement joins TRBV27 to TRBJ2-5, with TRBD2 matching 10 bases. From germline, CDR1 is MNHEY and CDR2 SMNVEV (reference sequence). The J segment lost 4 bases and the V segment lost 4 bases, leaving 6 bases of the junction unmatched. The CDR3 is 15 amino acids. CDR3 in DNA: TGTGCCAGCAGTTCCCAGCTAGCGGGAGCAGAGACCCAGTACTTC. Translating gives CASSSQLAGAETQYF.

This clone was counted a few times. The chain joins TRBV6-5 to TRBJ1-5, with D possibly TRBD1 on 6 matching bases. The CDR3 is 15 amino acids. Trimming took off 6 bases at V and 0 bases at J, with 12 bases between the two ends. The V gene's germline CDR1 is MNHEY and CDR2 SVGAGI. Here the CDR3 DNA reads TGTGCCAGCAGCTCGGACAGTTATAGCAATCAGCCCCAGCATTTT. Protein sequence: CASSSDSYSNQPQHF.

This clone was recorded a few times. This chain joins TRBV27 and TRBJ1-1; 7 bases match TRBD1. V gave up 5 bases and J gave up 4 bases; unmatched junction bases: 10. CDR1 is MNHEY and CDR2 is SMNVEV in the germline V gene (reference sequence). This CDR3 is 15 amino acids long. The CDR3 region is CASSLGGGLVTEAFF. Written as DNA, the CDR3 is TGTGCCAGCAGTCTAGGGGGCGGGTTGGTCACTGAAGCTTTCTTT.

This sequence joins TRBV7-2 and TRBJ2-7; maybe TRBD2 (7 bases). Trimming cost V 5 bases and J 6 bases, with 20 bases left between them. The CDR3 has 15 amino acids. Germline loops: CDR1 SGHTA, CDR2 FQGNSA. CDR3 sequence: CASSPRMGGPGEQYF. In DNA, the CDR3 is TGTGCCAGCAGCCCCCGAATGGGGGGGCCTGGCGAGCAGTACTTC. Full variable domain (remainder filled in from reference TRBV7-2 and TRBJ2-7): GAGVSQSPSNKVTEKGKDVELRCDPISGHTALYWYRQSLGQGLEFLIYFQGNSAPDKSGLPSDRFSAERTGGSVSTLTIQRTQQEDSAVYLCASSPRMGGPGEQYFGPGTRLTVT.

This clone was found a few times. The rearrangement uses TRBV7-2 and TRBJ2-7; D not resolved. The V gene lost 1 base and the J gene lost 0 bases, with 10 bases spanning the gap. CDR1 is SGHTA, CDR2 FQGNSA, per germline. The CDR3 sequence is 15 residues long. Written as DNA, the CDR3 is TGTGCCAGCAGCTTAGAGTCCGGGTCCTCCTACGAGCAGTACTTC. It yields the protein CASSLESGSSYEQYF.

The chain uses TRBV27 and TRBJ2-1; possibly TRBD1 for D (5 bases). Deletions cut 5 bases from V and 4 bases from J, with 15 bases between. This CDR3 has 15 amino acids. Per the germline V gene, CDR1 is MNHEY and CDR2 is SMNVEV (reference sequence). This CDR3 is CASSPPRRGYNEQFF. CDR3 in DNA: TGTGCCAGCAGTCCCCCACGTAGGGGTTACAATGAGCAGTTCTTC.

The chain's CDR3 is CASSSITSGRPEQFF. The CDR3 nucleotides read TGTGCCAGCAGTTCTATTACTAGCGGGAGGCCCGAGCAGTTCTTC. This chain connects TRBV27 to TRBJ2-1, with TRBD2 matching 12 bases. The CDR3 extends over 15 amino acids. V shed 4 bases, J shed 10 bases, and the junction held 8 bases outside the gene matches. CDR1 and CDR2 (germline): MNHEY, SMNVEV (reference sequence).